This TCR beta chain derives from a study of CD8+ T cells in alopecia areata. At the level of the study: At a dose of 5 to 10 mg twice daily, oral tofacitinib was given to treated patients.

Study findings and constraints: It was lesional scalp, especially alopecia totalis/universalis, that showed higher clonality than normal scalp. Mice showed clearer TCR sharing than patients did, a gap that was possibly HLA-related.

On this clone itself: Its antigen is still unknown.

This CDR3 contains 13 residues. Germline CDR1 and CDR2: SQVTM and ANQGSEA. V was shortened by 7 bases and J by 1 base, with 13 bases between the two germline ends. Alopecia areata patients provided lesional scalp punch biopsies and peripheral blood, both collected for the study. Sequencing relied on a cDNA template that was reverse transcribed from extracted RNA. TCRdb's copy holds only in-frame clones and misses some; the assay was immunoSEQ multiplex PCR. Of some 240,000 clones listed, 50% to 60% were seen once; the top ten hold 0.45%. The receptor comes from a human donor with alopecia areata. The sequenced sample was CD4+ T cells sorted from blood, obtained at week 0. The rearrangement links TRBV29-1 to TRBJ1-1, with a weak D call TRBD1 (6 bases). This chain's CDR3 is CSGVTGGNTEAFF. The CDR3 bases are TGCAGCGGGGTGACAGGTGGGAACACTGAAGCTTTCTTT. Drawing the rest from reference TRBV29-1 and TRBJ1-1, the complete variable domain is SAVISQKPSRDICQRGTSLTIQCQVDSQVTMMFWYRQQPGQSLTLIATANQGSEATYESGFVIDKFPISRPNLTFSTLTVSNMSPEDSSIYLCSGVTGGNTEAFFGQGTRLTVV.